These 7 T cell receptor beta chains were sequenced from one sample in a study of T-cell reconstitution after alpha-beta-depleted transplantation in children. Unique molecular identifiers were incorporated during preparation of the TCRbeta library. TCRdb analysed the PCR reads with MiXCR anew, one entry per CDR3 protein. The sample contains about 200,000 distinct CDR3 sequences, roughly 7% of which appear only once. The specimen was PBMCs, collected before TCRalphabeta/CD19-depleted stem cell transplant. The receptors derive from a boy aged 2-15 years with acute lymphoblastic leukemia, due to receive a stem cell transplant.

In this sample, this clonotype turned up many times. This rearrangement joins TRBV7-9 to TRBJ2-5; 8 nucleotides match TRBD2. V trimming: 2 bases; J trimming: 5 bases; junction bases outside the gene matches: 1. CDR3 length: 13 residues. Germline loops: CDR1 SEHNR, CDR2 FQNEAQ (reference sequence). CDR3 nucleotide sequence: TGTGCCAGCAGCTTACGACTAGCGGAGACCCAGTACTTC. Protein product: CASSLRLAETQYF.

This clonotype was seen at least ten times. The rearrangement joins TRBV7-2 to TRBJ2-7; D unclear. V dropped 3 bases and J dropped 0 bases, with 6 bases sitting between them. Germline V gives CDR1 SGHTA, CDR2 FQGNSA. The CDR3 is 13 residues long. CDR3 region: CASSFYHSYEQYF. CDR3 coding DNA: TGTGCCAGCAGCTTCTACCACTCCTACGAGCAGTACTTC.

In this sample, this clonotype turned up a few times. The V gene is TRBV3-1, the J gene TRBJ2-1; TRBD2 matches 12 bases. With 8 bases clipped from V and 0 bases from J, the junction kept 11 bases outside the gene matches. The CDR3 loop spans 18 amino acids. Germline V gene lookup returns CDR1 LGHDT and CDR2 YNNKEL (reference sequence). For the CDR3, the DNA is TGTGCCAGCTGTTTACCTAGCGGGGGGGCGAGCTCCTACAATGAGCAGTTCTTC. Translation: CASCLPSGGASSYNEQFF.

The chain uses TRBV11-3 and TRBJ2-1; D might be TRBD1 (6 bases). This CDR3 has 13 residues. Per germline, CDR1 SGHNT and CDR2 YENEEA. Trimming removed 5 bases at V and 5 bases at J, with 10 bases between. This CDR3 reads CASSRHRDNEQFF. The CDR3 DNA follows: TGTGCCAGCAGCCGCCACAGGGACAATGAGCAGTTCTTC. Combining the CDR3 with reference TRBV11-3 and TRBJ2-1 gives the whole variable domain EAGVVQSPRYKIIEKKQPVAFWCNPISGHNTLYWYLQNLGQGPELLIRYENEEAVDDSQLPKDRFSAERLKGVDSTLKIQPAELGDSAVYLCASSRHRDNEQFFGPGTRLTVL.

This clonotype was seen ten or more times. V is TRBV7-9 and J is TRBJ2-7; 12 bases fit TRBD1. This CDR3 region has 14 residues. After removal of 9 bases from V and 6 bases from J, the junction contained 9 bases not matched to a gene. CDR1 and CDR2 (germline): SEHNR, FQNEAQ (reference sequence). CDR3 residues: CASNRDRGQSEQYF. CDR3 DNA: TGTGCCAGTAATAGGGACAGGGGGCAATCCGAGCAGTACTTC. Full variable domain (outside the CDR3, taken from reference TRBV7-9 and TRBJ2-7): DTGVSQNPRHKITKRGQNVTFRCDPISEHNRLYWYRQTLGQGPEFLTYFQNEAQLEKSRLLSDRFSAERPKGSFSTLEIQRTEQGDSAMYLCASNRDRGQSEQYFGPGTRLTVT.

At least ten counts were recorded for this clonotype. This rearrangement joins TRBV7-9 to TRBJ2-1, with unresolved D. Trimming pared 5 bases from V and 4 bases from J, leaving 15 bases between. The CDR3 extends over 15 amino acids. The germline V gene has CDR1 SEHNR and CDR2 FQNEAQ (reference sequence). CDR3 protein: CASSPQQTRYNEQFF. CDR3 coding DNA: TGTGCCAGCAGCCCACAGCAGACCAGGTACAATGAGCAGTTCTTC. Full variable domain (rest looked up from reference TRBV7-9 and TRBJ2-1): DTGVSQNPRHKITKRGQNVTFRCDPISEHNRLYWYRQTLGQGPEFLTYFQNEAQLEKSRLLSDRFSAERPKGSFSTLEIQRTEQGDSAMYLCASSPQQTRYNEQFFGPGTRLTVL.

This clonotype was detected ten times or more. The CDR3 loop reads CASSVSGEQFF. CDR3 coding DNA: TGTGCCAGCAGCGTAAGTGGTGAGCAGTTCTTC. The V call is TRBV9, the J call TRBJ2-1; D is unresolved. Germline assignment: CDR1 SGDLS and CDR2 YYNGEE. This CDR3 contains 11 residues. V was pared by 1 base and J by 9 bases, with 5 bases between.